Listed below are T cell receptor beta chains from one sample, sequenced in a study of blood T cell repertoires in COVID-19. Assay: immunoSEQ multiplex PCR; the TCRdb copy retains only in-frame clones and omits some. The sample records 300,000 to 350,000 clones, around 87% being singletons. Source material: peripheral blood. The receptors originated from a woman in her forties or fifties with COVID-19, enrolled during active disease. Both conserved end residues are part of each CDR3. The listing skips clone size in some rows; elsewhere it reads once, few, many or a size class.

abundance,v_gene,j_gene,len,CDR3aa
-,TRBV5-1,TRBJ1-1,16,CASSSTGGSENTEAFF
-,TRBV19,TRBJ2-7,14,CASSSAGGSYEQYF
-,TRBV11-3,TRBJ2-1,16,CASSLGLAGVGDEQFF
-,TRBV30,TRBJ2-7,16,CAWSVPDRGIFYEQYF
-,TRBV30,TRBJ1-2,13,CAWSQDSYYGYTF
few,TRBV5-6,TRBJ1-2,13,CASSWDREYGYTF
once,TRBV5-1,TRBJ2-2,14,CASSHRGWNGELFF
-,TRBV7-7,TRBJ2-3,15,CASSSGLGGTDTQYF
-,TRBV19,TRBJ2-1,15,CASSITSGSWNEQFF
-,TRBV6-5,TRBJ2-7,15,CASSYRDRGFYEQYF
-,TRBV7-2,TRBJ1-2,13,CASSFGQQYGYTF
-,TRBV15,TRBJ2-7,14,CATSRDRGSYEQYF
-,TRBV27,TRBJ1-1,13,CASQGFQNTEAFF
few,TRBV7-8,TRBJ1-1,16,CASSLDETGGGTEAFF
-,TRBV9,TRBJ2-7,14,CASSAGTSGLEQYF
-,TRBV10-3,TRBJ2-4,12,CAISEGRQGLDF
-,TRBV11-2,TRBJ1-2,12,CASSVLNYGYTF
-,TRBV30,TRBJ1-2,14,CAWSVGQSPSGYTF
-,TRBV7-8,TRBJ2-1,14,CASSLAGSGTKQFF
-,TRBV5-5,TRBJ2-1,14,CASSVGQGMNEQFF
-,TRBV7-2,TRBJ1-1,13,CASSSLWGSEAFF
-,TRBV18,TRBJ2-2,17,CASSPTLGPMNTGELFF
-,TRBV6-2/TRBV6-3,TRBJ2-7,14,CASSYPRSPYEQYF
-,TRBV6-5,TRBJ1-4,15,CASTRQRATNEKLFF
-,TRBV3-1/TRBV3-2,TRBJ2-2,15,CASSKTGAVTGELFF
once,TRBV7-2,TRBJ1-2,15,CASSFSWAPASGYTF
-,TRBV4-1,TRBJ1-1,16,CASSQPGQGIATEAFF
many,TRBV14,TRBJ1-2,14,CASSQETRDYGYTF